The clone carrying this T cell receptor (beta chain) was detected ten times or more. Its antigen is as yet unknown. The sample is drawn from a study of T-cell memory formation after mild COVID-19. Study-level information: The TCR clusters were mostly specific to one donor. Broader study findings: Pre-infection memory harbored some responding clones, suggesting cross-reactive memory joined. Contracting CD4+ clones lay largely in CM and EM, with CD8+ ones residing in EMRA.

The germline V gene has CDR1 SEHNR and CDR2 FQNEAQ (reference sequence). V gave up 5 bases and J gave up 4 bases, with 18 bases separating them. The CDR3 covers 15 residues. A single record per CDR3 protein comes from TCRdb applying MiXCR to the 5' RACE reads. The sample holds roughly 380,000 distinct CDR3 sequences, 25% to 30% seen once. The clonotype originates from an adult woman who had mild COVID-19 (a few samples of this study predate the infection). Cell type and time point are not known. This rearrangement joins TRBV7-9 to TRBJ2-7; D possibly corresponds to TRBD1 (5 bases). The sequencing sample was made of PBMCs or a T cell subset sorted from them (not recorded which). In DNA form, the CDR3 reads TGTGCCAGCAGCGGACAACAGGATTGGGTATACGAGCAGTACTTC. This translates into CASSGQQDWVYEQYF.